This T cell receptor (beta chain) was recovered during a study of blood T cell repertoires in COVID-19. TCRdb's copy holds only in-frame clones and misses some; the assay was immunoSEQ multiplex PCR. The data contain over 50,000 clones, 70% to 90% of them singletons. In this sample, this clone turned up once. Trimming stripped 6 bases from V and 1 base from J, with 9 bases between. The length of the CDR3 is 13 residues. Material: peripheral blood. The chain joins TRBV12-3 or TRBV12-4 to TRBJ1-1, with D unclear. The clonotype was recovered from a man aged 70 or older with active COVID-19. CDR3 nucleotides: TGTGCCAGCAGCCTCAAGCGGAACACTGAAGCTTTCTTT. Translation: CASSLKRNTEAFF.